This T cell receptor (beta chain) was retrieved from a study of kidney transplant recipient with SARS-CoV-2 infection. This clonotype has at least ten counts. The length of the CDR3 is 16 residues. Germline CDR1 is GTSNPN and CDR2 is SVGIG (reference sequence). The V end lost 2 bases, the J end lost 1 base, and 15 bases lay between the germline ends. TCRdb redid the calling of the reads with MiXCR, one entry per CDR3 protein. The data hold 200,000 to 250,000 distinct CDR3 sequences, with 29% observed a single time. The sequencing here drew on a blood sample, taken at baseline and on day 111 from a kidney transplant recipient. The origin of this receptor is a male patient in his thirties who had COVID-19 and was a kidney transplant recipient. Some T cells may be supplied by the graft donor. V usage is TRBV30 and J usage is TRBJ1-3, with a tentative D call TRBD1 (6 bases). The CDR3 protein is CAWSSNDRTSGNTIYF. The CDR3, as DNA: TGTGCCTGGAGTTCAAATGACAGGACGTCTGGAAACACCATATATTTT.